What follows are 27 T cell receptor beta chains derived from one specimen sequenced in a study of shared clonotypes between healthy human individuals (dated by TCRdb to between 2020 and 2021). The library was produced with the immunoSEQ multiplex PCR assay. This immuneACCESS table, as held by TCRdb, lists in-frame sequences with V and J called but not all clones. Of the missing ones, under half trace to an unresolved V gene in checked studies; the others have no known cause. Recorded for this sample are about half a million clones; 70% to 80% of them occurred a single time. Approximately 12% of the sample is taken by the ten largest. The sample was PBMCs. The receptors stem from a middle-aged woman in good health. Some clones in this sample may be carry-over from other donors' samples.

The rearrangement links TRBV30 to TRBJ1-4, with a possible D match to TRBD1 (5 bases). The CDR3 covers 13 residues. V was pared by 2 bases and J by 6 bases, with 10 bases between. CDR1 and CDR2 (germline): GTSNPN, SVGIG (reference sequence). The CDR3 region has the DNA TGTGCCTGGAGTCGGGGGGTGGATGAAAAACTGTTTTTT. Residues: CAWSRGVDEKLFF.

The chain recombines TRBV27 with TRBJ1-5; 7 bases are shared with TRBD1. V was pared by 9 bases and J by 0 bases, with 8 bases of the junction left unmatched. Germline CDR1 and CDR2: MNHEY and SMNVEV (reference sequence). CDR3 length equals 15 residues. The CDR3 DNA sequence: TGTGCCAGGGACCGCCGGACAGGTAGCAATCAGCCCCAGCATTTT. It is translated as CARDRRTGSNQPQHF.

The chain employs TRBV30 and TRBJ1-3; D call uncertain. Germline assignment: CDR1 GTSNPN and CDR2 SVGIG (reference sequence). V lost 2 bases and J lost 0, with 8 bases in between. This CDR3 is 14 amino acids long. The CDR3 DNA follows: TGTGCCTGGAGTCGGGTGAGCTCTGGAAACACCATATATTTT. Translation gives CAWSRVSSGNTIYF.

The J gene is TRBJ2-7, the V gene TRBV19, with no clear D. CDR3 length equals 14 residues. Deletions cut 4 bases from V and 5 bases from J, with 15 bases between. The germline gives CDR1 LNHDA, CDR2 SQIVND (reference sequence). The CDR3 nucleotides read TGTGCCAGTAGTAATGTGGCAGCGATCGACGAGCAGTACTTC. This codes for CASSNVAAIDEQYF.

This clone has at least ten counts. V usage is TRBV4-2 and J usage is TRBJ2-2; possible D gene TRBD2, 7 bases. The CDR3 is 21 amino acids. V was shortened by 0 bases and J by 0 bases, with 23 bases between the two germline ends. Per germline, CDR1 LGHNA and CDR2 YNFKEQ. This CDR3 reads CASSQDPVWGGGDPNTGELFF. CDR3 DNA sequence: TGTGCCAGCAGCCAAGACCCAGTTTGGGGAGGGGGAGATCCGAACACCGGGGAGCTGTTTTTT.

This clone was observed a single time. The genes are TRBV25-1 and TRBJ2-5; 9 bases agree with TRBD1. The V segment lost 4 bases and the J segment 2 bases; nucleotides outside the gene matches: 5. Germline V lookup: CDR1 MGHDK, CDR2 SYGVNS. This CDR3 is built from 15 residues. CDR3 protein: CASSGGQGPQETQYF. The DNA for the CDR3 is TGTGCCAGCAGTGGGGGACAGGGCCCTCAAGAGACCCAGTACTTC.

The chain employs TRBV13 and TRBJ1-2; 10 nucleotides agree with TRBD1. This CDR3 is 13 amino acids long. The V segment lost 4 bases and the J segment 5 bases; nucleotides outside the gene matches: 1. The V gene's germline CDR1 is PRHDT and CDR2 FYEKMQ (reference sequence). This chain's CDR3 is CASSSGQGYGYTF. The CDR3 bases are TGTGCCAGCAGCTCGGGACAGGGGTATGGCTACACCTTC.

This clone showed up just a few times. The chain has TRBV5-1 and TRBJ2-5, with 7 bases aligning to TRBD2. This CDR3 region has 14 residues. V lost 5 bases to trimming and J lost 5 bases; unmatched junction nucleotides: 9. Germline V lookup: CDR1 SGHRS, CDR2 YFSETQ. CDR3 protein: CASRTSTAGETQYF. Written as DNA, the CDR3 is TGCGCCAGCAGGACTAGCACCGCTGGGGAGACCCAGTACTTC.

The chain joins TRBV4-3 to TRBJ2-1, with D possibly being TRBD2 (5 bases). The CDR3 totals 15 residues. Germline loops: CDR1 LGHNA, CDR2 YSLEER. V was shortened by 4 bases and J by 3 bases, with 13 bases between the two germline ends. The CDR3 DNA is TGCGCCAGCAGCCGAGGAACCGGGGACTACAATGAGCAGTTCTTC. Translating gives CASSRGTGDYNEQFF.

In DNA form, the CDR3 reads TGTGCCAGCAGGCCGGGGGCGGCAACCTACGAGCAGTACTTC. As protein: CASRPGAATYEQYF. The rearrangement joins TRBV6-6 to TRBJ2-7; D might be TRBD1 or TRBD2, each matching 6 bases. Trimming took off 6 bases at V and 2 bases at J, with 14 bases between the two ends. The V gene's germline CDR1 is MNHNY and CDR2 SVGAGI (reference sequence). The CDR3 extends over 14 amino acids.

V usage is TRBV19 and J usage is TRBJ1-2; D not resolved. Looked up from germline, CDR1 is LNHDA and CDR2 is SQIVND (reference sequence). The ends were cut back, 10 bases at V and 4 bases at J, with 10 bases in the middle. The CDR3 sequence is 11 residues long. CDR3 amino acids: CATRDSYGYTF. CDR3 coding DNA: TGTGCCACCAGAGACTCCTATGGCTACACCTTC.

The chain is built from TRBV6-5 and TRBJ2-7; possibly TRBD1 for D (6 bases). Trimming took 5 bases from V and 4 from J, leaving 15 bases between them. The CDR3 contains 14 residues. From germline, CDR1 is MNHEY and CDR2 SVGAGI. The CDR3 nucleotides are TGTGCCAGCAGTAAACAGGGTGTTGGGTACGAGCAGTACTTC. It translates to CASSKQGVGYEQYF.

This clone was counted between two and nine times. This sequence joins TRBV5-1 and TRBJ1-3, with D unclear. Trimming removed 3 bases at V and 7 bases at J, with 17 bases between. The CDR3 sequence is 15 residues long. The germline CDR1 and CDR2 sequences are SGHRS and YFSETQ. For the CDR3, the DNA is TGCGCCAGCAGCTCCAGTTCGGATTCCGGGAACACCATATATTTT. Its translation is CASSSSSDSGNTIYF.

The CDR3 DNA follows: TGCAGCGTTGTTATCAGCACCGGGGAGCTGTTTTTT. Its translation is CSVVISTGELFF. V is TRBV29-1 and J is TRBJ2-2; D not resolved. V was clipped by 4 bases and J by 4 bases, with 7 bases between them. CDR1 and CDR2 from the germline V gene are SQVTM and ANQGSEA. This CDR3 has 12 amino acids.

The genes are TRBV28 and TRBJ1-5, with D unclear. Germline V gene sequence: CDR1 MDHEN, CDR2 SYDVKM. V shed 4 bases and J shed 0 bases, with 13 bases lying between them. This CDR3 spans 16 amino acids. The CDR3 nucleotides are TGTGCCAGCAGTTCTCCGTTTAGCCATAGCAATCAGCCCCAGCATTTT. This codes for CASSSPFSHSNQPQHF.

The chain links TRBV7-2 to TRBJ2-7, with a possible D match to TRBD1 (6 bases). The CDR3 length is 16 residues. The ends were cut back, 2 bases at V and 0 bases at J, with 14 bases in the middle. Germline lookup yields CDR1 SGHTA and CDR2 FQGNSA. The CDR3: CASSLFAGTTSYEQYF. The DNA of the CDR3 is TGTGCCAGCAGCTTATTCGCCGGGACAACCTCCTACGAGCAGTACTTC. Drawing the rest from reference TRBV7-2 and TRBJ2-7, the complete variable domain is GAGVSQSPSNKVTEKGKDVELRCDPISGHTALYWYRQSLGQGLEFLIYFQGNSAPDKSGLPSDRFSAERTGGSVSTLTIQRTQQEDSAVYLCASSLFAGTTSYEQYFGPGTRLTVT.

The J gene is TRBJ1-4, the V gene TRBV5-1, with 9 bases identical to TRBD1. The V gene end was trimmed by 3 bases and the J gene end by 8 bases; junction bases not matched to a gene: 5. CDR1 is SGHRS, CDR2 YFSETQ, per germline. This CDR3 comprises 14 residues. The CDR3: CASSSRTGAEKLFF. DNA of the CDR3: TGCGCCAGCAGCTCGAGGACAGGGGCGGAAAAACTGTTTTTT.

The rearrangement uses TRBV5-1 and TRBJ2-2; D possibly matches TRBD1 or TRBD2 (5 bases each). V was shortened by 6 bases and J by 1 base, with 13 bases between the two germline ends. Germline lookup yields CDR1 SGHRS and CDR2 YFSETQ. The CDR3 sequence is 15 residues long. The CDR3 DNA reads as TGCGCCAGCATCCCCGGGACCCAGAACACCGGGGAGCTGTTTTTT. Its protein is CASIPGTQNTGELFF. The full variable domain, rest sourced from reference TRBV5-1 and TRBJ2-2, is KAGVTQTPRYLIKTRGQQVTLSCSPISGHRSVSWYQQTPGQGLQFLFEYFSETQRNKGNFPGRFSGRQFSNSRSEMNVSTLELGDSALYLCASIPGTQNTGELFFGEGSRLTVL.

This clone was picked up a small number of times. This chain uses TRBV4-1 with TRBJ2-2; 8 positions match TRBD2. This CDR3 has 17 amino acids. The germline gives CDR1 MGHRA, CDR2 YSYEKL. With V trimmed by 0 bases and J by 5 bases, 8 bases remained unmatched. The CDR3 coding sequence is TGCGCCAGCAGCCAAGATCGATGGACTAGCTCGACCGGGGAGCTGTTTTTT. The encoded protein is CASSQDRWTSSTGELFF.

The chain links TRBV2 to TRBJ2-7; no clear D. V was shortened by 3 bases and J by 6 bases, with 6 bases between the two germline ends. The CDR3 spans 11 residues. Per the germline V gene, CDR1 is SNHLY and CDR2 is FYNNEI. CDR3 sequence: CASSENVEQYF. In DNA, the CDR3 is TGTGCCAGCAGTGAGAACGTCGAGCAGTACTTC.

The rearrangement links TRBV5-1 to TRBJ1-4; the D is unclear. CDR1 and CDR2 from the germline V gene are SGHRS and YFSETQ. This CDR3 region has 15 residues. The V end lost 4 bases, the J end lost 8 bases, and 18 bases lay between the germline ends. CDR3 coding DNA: TGCGCCAGCAGCGTATCAGGTCACCATGCGGAAAAACTGTTTTTT. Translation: CASSVSGHHAEKLFF.

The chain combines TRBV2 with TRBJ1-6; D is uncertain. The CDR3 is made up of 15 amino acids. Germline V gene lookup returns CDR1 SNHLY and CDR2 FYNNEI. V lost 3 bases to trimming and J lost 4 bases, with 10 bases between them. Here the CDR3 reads CASSERWVYNSPLHF. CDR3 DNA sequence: TGTGCCAGCAGTGAGAGATGGGTTTATAATTCACCCCTCCACTTT.

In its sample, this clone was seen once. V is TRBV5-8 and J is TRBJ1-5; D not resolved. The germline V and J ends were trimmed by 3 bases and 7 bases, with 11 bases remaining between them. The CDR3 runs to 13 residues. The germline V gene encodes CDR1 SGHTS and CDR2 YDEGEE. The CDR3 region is CASSSKVPQPQHF. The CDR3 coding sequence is TGTGCCAGCAGCTCTAAGGTCCCCCAGCCCCAGCATTTT.

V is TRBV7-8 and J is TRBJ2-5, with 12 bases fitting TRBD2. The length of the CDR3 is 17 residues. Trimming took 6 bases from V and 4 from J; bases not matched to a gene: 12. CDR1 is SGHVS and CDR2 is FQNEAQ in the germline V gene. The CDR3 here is CASSFRTSGNTGETQYF. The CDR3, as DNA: TGTGCCAGCAGTTTTAGGACTAGCGGGAATACAGGAGAGACCCAGTACTTC.

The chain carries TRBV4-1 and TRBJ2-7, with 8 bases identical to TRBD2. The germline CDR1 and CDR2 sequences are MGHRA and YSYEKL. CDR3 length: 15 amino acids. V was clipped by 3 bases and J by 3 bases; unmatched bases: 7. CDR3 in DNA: TGCGCCAGCAGCCAGGGGACTAGTGGTAACTACGAGCAGTACTTC. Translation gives CASSQGTSGNYEQYF.

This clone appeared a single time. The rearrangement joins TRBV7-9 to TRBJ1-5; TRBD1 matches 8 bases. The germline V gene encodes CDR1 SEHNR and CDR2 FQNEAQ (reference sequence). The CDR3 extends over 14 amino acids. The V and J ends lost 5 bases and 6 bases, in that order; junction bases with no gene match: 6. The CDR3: CASSPQGGSQPQHF. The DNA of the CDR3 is TGTGCCAGCAGCCCACAGGGGGGGAGTCAGCCCCAGCATTTT. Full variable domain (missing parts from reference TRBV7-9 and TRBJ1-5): DTGVSQNPRHKITKRGQNVTFRCDPISEHNRLYWYRQTLGQGPEFLTYFQNEAQLEKSRLLSDRFSAERPKGSFSTLEIQRTEQGDSAMYLCASSPQGGSQPQHFGDGTRLSIL.

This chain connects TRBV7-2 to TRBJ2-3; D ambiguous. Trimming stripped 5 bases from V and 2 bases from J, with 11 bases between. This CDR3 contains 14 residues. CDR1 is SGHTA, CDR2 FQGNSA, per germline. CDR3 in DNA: TGTGCCAGCAGCCAACCTCCGCACACAGATACGCAGTATTTT. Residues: CASSQPPHTDTQYF.